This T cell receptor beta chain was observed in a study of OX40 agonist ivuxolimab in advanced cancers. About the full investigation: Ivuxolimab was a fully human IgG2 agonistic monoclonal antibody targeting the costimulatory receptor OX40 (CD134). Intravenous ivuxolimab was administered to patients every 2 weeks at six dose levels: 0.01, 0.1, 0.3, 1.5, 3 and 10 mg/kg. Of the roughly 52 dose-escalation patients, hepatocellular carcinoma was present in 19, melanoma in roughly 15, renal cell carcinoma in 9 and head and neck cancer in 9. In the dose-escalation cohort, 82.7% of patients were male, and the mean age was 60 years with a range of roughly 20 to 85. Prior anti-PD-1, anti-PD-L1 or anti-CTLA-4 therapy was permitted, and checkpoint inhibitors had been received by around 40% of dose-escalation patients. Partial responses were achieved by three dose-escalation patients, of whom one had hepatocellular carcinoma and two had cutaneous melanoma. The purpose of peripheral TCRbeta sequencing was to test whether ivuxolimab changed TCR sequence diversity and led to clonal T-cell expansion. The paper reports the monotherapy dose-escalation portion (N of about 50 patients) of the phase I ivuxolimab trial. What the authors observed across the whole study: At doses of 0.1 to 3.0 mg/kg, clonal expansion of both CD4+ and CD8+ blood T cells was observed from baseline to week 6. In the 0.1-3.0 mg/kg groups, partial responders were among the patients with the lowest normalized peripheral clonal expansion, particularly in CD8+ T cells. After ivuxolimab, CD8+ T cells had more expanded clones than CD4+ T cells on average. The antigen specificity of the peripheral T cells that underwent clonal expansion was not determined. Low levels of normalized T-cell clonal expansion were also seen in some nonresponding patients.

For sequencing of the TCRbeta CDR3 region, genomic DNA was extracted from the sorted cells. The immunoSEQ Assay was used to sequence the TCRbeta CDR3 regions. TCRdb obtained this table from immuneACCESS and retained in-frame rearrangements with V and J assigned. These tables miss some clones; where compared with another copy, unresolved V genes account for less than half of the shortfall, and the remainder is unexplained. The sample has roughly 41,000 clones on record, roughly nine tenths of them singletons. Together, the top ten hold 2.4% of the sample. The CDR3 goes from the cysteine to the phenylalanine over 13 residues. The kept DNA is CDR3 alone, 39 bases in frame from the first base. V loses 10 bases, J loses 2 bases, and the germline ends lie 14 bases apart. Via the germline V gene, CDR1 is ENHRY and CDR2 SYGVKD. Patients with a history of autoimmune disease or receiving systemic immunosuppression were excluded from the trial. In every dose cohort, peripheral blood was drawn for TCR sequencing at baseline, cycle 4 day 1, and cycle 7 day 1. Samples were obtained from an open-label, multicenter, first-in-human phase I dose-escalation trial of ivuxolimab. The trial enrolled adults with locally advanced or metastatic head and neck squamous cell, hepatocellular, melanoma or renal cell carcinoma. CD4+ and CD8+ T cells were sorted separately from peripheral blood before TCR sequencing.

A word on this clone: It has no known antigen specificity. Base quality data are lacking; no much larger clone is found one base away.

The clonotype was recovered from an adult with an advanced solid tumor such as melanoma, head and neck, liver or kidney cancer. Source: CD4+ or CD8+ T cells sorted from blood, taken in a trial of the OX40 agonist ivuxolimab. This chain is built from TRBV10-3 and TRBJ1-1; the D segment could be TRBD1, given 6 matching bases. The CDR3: CATQTGVNTEAFF. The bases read TGTGCCACTCAGACAGGCGTCAACACTGAAGCTTTCTTT.